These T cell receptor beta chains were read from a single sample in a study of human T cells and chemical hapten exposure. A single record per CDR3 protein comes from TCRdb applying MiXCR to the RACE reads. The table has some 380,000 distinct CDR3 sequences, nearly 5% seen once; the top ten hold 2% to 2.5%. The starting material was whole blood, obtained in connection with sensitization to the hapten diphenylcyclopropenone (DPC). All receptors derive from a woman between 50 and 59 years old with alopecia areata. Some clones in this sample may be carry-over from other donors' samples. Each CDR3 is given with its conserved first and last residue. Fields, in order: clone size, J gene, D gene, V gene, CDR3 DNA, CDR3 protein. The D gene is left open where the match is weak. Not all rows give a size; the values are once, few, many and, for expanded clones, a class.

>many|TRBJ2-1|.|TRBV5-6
TGTGCCAGCAGCCCTTATACCCCTGGGATAGCGGCCTACAATGAGCAGTTCTTC
CASSPYTPGIAAYNEQFF
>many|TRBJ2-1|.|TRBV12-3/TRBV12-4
TGTGCCAGCATCAAGGGAGCGGATGAGCAGTTCTTC
CASIKGADEQFF
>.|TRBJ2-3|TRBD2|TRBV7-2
TGTGCCAGCAGCCACCCTCTAGCGGGGGGACTCACAGATACGCAGTATTTT
CASSHPLAGGLTDTQYF
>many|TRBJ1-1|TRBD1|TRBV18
TGTGCCAGCTCGCCCGGGACAGGCTTATTCGCTGAAGCTTTCTTT
CASSPGTGLFAEAFF
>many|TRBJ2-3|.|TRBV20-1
TGCAGTGCGTACGGGAGCACAGATACGCAGTATTTT
CSAYGSTDTQYF
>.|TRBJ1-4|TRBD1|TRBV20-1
TGCAGTGCTCCAAGACAGGGGATTAATGAAAAACTGTTTTTT
CSAPRQGINEKLFF
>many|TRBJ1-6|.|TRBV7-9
TGTGCCAGCAGCCCCCCGAGTGGGAGCGAATCACCCCTCCACTTT
CASSPPSGSESPLHF
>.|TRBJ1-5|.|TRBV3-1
TGTGCCAGCAGCCAAGATACGGGTTTGGGTCAGCCCCAGCATTTT
CASSQDTGLGQPQHF
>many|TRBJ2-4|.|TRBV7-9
TGTGCCAGCAGCAACGATTTCTATGGCAGGGCCAAAAACATTCAGTACTTC
CASSNDFYGRAKNIQYF
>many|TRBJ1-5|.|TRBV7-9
TGTGCCAGCAGCTTAGACCAGGACGGGCCCCAGCATTTT
CASSLDQDGPQHF
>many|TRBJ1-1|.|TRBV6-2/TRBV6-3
TGTGCCAGCAGGCCCGGGGACAAGCCCACTGAAGCTTTCTTT
CASRPGDKPTEAFF
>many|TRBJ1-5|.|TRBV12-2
TGTGCAAGTCGCCAGGTTGGGTGGAGCAATCAGCCCCAGCATTTT
CASRQVGWSNQPQHF
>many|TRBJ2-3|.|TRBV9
TGTGCCAGCAGCGTAGGGACAGCGACCACAGATACGCAGTATTTT
CASSVGTATTDTQYF
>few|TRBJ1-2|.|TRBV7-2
TGTGCCAGCAGCTTAAAAGCATCCTTGGACTATGGCTACACCTTC
CASSLKASLDYGYTF
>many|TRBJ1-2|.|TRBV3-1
TGTGCCAGCAGCCAAGATGTTAAGGGGCCCTATGGCTACACCTTC
CASSQDVKGPYGYTF
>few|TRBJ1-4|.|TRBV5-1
TGCGCCAGCAGGGATGATGCTGGGCGTCCGAATGAAAAACTGTTTTTT
CASRDDAGRPNEKLFF
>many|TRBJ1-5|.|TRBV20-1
TGCAGTGCTGATTCCCGGGGGGGGCAGCCCCAGCATTTT
CSADSRGGQPQHF
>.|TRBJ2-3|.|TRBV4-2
TGTGCCAGCAGCCAAGGAAGGGGTAGCGGAAGCACAGATACGCAGTATTTT
CASSQGRGSGSTDTQYF
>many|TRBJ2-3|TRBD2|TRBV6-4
TGTGCCAGCAGCCTCGGGACTAGCGGGGGTTCGGATACGCAGTATTTT
CASSLGTSGGSDTQYF
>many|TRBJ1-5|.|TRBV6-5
TGTGCCAGCAGTTCCCTTAAAGGGAATCAGCCCCAGCATTTT
CASSSLKGNQPQHF
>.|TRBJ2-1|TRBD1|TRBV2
TGTGCCAGCACCGAAGACAGGGCCTACAATGAGCAGTTCTTC
CASTEDRAYNEQFF
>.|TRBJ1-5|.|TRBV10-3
TGTGCCATCAGCCCGTCGGCTTGGGGCAATCAGCCCCAGCATTTT
CAISPSAWGNQPQHF
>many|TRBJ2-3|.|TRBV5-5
TGTGCCAGCAGCCACCGAATGGATACGCAGTATTTT
CASSHRMDTQYF
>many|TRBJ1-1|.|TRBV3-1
TGTGCCAGCAGCCCCATCTCAGGAGACACTGAAGCTTTCTTT
CASSPISGDTEAFF
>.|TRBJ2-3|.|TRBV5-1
TGCGCCAGCACCCCAGGAGCCGCAGATACGCAGTATTTT
CASTPGAADTQYF
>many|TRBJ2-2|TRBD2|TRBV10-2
TGCGCCAGCAGTATGACTAGCGGGAGTGCCGGGGAGCTGTTTTTT
CASSMTSGSAGELFF
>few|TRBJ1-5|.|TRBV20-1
TGCAGTGCCTCGGGGGGGCGAGGCAATCAGCCCCAGCATTTT
CSASGGRGNQPQHF
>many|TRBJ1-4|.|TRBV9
TGTGCCAGCAGCCCATCCATCTTCGGGGATGAAAAACTGTTTTTT
CASSPSIFGDEKLFF
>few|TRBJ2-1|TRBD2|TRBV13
TGTGCCAGCAGCTTAGGCCGGGGACTAGCTTCCCTGGGGTTCTTC
CASSLGRGLASLGFF
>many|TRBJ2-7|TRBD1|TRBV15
TGTGCCACCAGCACCCGGACAGGGACCTCCTACGAGCAGTACTTC
CATSTRTGTSYEQYF
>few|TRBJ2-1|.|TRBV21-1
TGTGCCAGCCCGCGGGACTATCGGGCGTCCTACAATGAGCAGTTCTTC
CASPRDYRASYNEQFF
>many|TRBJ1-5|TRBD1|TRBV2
TGTGCCAGCAGCCTGACAGGGCTTTACAATCAGCCCCAGCATTTT
CASSLTGLYNQPQHF
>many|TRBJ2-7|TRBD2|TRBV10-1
TGCGCCAGCAGTTCAGCGGGAGCGGGCGAGCAGTACTTC
CASSSAGAGEQYF
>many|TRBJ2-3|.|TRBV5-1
TGCGCCAGCAGCTTGAACCCGAAGGGCACAGATACGCAGTATTTT
CASSLNPKGTDTQYF
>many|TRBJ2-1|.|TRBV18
TGTGCCAGCTCACCCCCGGACCCCAATGAGCAGTTCTTC
CASSPPDPNEQFF
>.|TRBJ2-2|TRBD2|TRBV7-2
TGTGCCAGCAACATCGGGGGGGGCCCGAGCACCGGGGAGCTGTTTTTT
CASNIGGGPSTGELFF
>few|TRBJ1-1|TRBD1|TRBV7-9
TGTGCCAGCAGCGGGATGACAGGGGGAGCCACTGAAGCTTTCTTT
CASSGMTGGATEAFF
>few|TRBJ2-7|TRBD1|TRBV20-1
TGCAGTGCTAGAGTATCCAGGACAGGGGGCTACGAGCAGTACTTC
CSARVSRTGGYEQYF
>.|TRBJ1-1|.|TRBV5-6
TGTGCCAGCAGTCCCACCCTCGACAGGAAAGCTTTCTTT
CASSPTLDRKAFF
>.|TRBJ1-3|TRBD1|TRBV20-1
TGCAGTGCGGAGGACAGGGGAACTGGAAACACCATATATTTT
CSAEDRGTGNTIYF
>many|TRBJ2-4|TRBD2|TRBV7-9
TGTGCCAGCAGCTCCATTAGCGGGAGCGAAAACATTCAGTACTTC
CASSSISGSENIQYF
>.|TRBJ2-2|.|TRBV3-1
TGTGCCAGCAGCCATTTATCACCAGGCCGGTCCGGGGAGCTGTTTTTT
CASSHLSPGRSGELFF
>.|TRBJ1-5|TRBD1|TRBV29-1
TGCAGCGTTGCGGACAGGGGAGGCAATCAGCCCCAGCATTTT
CSVADRGGNQPQHF
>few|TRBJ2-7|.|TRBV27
TGTGCCAGCAGTCAGGTGATCCGGCACGAGCAGTACTTC
CASSQVIRHEQYF
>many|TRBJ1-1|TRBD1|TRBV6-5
TGTGCCAGCAGTTACTCTACAGGGGTTGGCACTGAAGCTTTCTTT
CASSYSTGVGTEAFF
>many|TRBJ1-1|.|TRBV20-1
TGCAGTGCTAAAGGGGCTAACACTGAAGCTTTCTTT
CSAKGANTEAFF
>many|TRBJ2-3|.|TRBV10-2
TGCGCCAGCAGTGGCGGGGTATCGACAGATACGCAGTATTTT
CASSGGVSTDTQYF
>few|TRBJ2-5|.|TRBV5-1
TGCGCCAGCAGCCCGGGACGGCTCCAAGAGACCCAGTACTTC
CASSPGRLQETQYF
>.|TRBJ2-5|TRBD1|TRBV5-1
TGCGCCAGCAAAATCAGAAGCGGGACAGGGAATTTGGGGACCCAGTACTTC
CASKIRSGTGNLGTQYF
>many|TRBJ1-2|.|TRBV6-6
TGTGCCAGCAGTTACGATGGGGCCCGCTACACCTTC
CASSYDGARYTF
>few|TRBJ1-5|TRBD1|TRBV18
TGTGCCAGCTCACGGGACAGGGGAGAGGGTCAGCCCCAGCATTTT
CASSRDRGEGQPQHF
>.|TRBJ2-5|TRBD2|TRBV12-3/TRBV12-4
TGTGCCAGCAGTTTTGGCTCGGGACTAGCGAGACAAGAGACCCAGTACTTC
CASSFGSGLARQETQYF
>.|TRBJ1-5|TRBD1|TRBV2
TGTGCCAGCAGAGAACAGGGGGCGGGCAATCAGCCCCAGCATTTT
CASREQGAGNQPQHF
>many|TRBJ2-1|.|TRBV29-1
TGCAGCGTCGTGACGGGGTCGGATGAGCAGTTCTTC
CSVVTGSDEQFF
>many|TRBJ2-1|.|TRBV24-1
TGTGCCACCAGTGGGACGGCGGGCGAGCAGTTCTTC
CATSGTAGEQFF